This passage covers 26 T cell receptor beta chains from one sample sequenced in a study of human T cells and chemical hapten exposure. TCRdb passed the RACE reads through MiXCR, listing each CDR3 protein once. This sample has around 60,000 distinct CDR3 sequences; around 6.6% occur once, and the top ten carry approximately 1.6%. The time point was: pre-sensitization, week 0. Noted treatment: therapeutic diphenylcyclopropenone sensitization with weekly scalp DPC. Specimen: whole blood, collected in connection with sensitization to the hapten diphenylcyclopropenone (DPC). These receptors all stem from a woman aged 25 to 39 with alopecia areata. Some clones in this sample may be carry-over from other donors' samples.

The genes are TRBV29-1 and TRBJ2-1; D gene uncertain. The CDR3 contains 10 residues. Looked up from germline, CDR1 is SQVTM and CDR2 is ANQGSEA. The V gene lost 5 bases and the J gene lost 10 bases, with 9 bases spanning the gap. The CDR3: CSVTEPEQFF. Written as DNA, the CDR3 is TGCAGCGTTACTGAGCCGGAGCAGTTCTTC.

This clonotype was counted ten times or more. V is TRBV7-3 and J is TRBJ2-7; no clear D gene. Germline loops: CDR1 SGHTA, CDR2 FQGTGA. The CDR3 is 13 residues long. The ends were cut back, 2 bases at V and 3 bases at J, with 8 bases in the middle. CDR3 sequence (DNA): TGTGCCAGCAGCTTAGTCTCTGGCTACGAGCAGTACTTC. Residues: CASSLVSGYEQYF.

There are many counts of this clonotype. The rearrangement joins TRBV11-2 to TRBJ2-5; D gene ambiguous. Trimming took 0 bases from V and 9 from J, leaving 11 bases between them. CDR1 is SGHAT and CDR2 is FQNNGV in the germline V gene. The length of the CDR3 is 13 residues. The CDR3 DNA is TGTGCCAGCAGCTTAGAGGCCTCAAACGCCCAGTACTTC. Its protein product is CASSLEASNAQYF.

The chain uses TRBV27 and TRBJ2-3; D is unresolved. The germline V and J ends were trimmed by 3 bases and 4 bases, with 8 bases remaining between them. Germline CDR1 reads MNHEY; CDR2 reads SMNVEV (reference sequence). The CDR3 is made up of 13 amino acids. CDR3 nucleotide sequence: TGTGCCAGCAGTTTTGGCTTTCCAGATACGCAGTATTTT. Amino acid sequence: CASSFGFPDTQYF.

This clonotype showed up just a few times. The chain uses TRBV7-9 and TRBJ2-1; 16 positions match TRBD2. CDR1 and CDR2 (germline): SEHNR, FQNEAQ (reference sequence). The CDR3 runs 17 residues. With 5 bases clipped from V and 9 bases from J, the junction kept 10 bases outside the gene matches. CDR3 loop: CASSRTGTSGGAVEQFF. CDR3 DNA: TGTGCCAGCAGCCGAACCGGGACTAGCGGGGGGGCAGTTGAGCAGTTCTTC. Drawing the rest from reference TRBV7-9 and TRBJ2-1, the complete variable domain is DTGVSQNPRHKITKRGQNVTFRCDPISEHNRLYWYRQTLGQGPEFLTYFQNEAQLEKSRLLSDRFSAERPKGSFSTLEIQRTEQGDSAMYLCASSRTGTSGGAVEQFFGPGTRLTVL.

The table lists this clonotype with many counts. The CDR3 DNA reads TGTGCCAGCAGTAAGACAGGTTCGACGTTTGGAAACACCATATATTTT. It translates to CASSKTGSTFGNTIYF. The chain links TRBV27 to TRBJ1-3, with D possibly being TRBD1 (6 bases). The CDR3 is made up of 16 amino acids. CDR1 is MNHEY and CDR2 is SMNVEV in the germline V gene (reference sequence). Deletions cut 5 bases from V and 3 bases from J, with 17 bases between.

This clonotype was counted ten times or more. V gene TRBV27 combines with J gene TRBJ2-4; D perhaps matches TRBD2 (6 bases). Germline values: CDR1 MNHEY, CDR2 SMNVEV (reference sequence). V was cut by 0 bases and J by 15 bases, with 12 bases left in between. This CDR3 has 12 residues. The CDR3 DNA follows: TGTGCCAGCAGTTTATCGGGGGGTTCTTGGTACTTC. Translating gives CASSLSGGSWYF.

This clonotype was seen repeatedly, ten times or more. The CDR3 DNA reads as TGCAGTGCTAAGGCACCCCACTCGTCTCGCTATGGCTACACCTTC. Its translation is CSAKAPHSSRYGYTF. J is TRBJ1-2 and V is TRBV20-1; no clear D. This CDR3 spans 15 amino acids. Germline-derived CDR1 and CDR2 are DFQATT and SNEGSKA (reference sequence). V lost 4 bases, J lost 4 bases, and 19 bases lay in between.

This clonotype was observed many times. The rearrangement links TRBV6-1 to TRBJ1-2; possibly TRBD1 for D (5 bases). The ends were cut back, 3 bases at V and 4 bases at J, with 12 bases in the middle. The length of the CDR3 is 14 residues. Germline V gives CDR1 MNHNS, CDR2 SASEGT. DNA for the CDR3: TGTGCCAGCAGTGAGGACGGACAAGTCTATGGCTACACCTTC. Translation: CASSEDGQVYGYTF.

This clonotype was detected ten times or more. The chain recombines TRBV2 with TRBJ2-5; 14 nucleotides align to TRBD2. Germline CDR1 SNHLY, CDR2 FYNNEI. The CDR3 totals 15 residues. With V trimmed by 8 bases and J by 2 bases, 4 bases remained unmatched. The CDR3 DNA sequence: TGTGCCAGCCGAAGGACTAGCGGGGGGCAAGAGACCCAGTACTTC. It translates to CASRRTSGGQETQYF.

The chain combines TRBV19 with TRBJ2-3, with a weak D call TRBD1 (7 bases). V lost 3 bases and J lost 4, with 17 bases in between. The CDR3 totals 16 residues. Per the germline V gene, CDR1 is LNHDA and CDR2 is SQIVND (reference sequence). CDR3 sequence reads: CASSILRGQGADTQYF. As DNA, the CDR3 is TGTGCCAGTAGTATCCTTCGGGGGCAGGGGGCAGATACGCAGTATTTT.

There are many counts of this clonotype. The chain joins TRBV12-3 or TRBV12-4 to TRBJ1-5; D uncertain. V was pared by 4 bases and J by 0 bases, with 4 bases between. The CDR3 extends over 13 amino acids. The CDR3 region is CASSYYSNQPQHF. CDR3 DNA sequence: TGTGCCAGCAGTTATTATAGCAATCAGCCCCAGCATTTT.

This clonotype was recorded many times. The chain carries TRBV5-1 and TRBJ1-5; a possible D gene is TRBD1 (5 bases). CDR1 and CDR2 from the germline V gene are SGHRS and YFSETQ. CDR3 size: 14 residues. V was shortened by 0 bases and J by 6 bases, with 10 bases between the two germline ends. Here the CDR3 reads CASSLDQGSQPQHF. Here the CDR3 DNA reads TGCGCCAGCAGCTTGGATCAGGGCAGTCAGCCCCAGCATTTT.

This clonotype was seen a few times. This chain links TRBV19 with TRBJ2-5; no reliable D call. V was cut by 6 bases and J by 2 bases, with 13 bases left in between. In germline, CDR1 is LNHDA, CDR2 SQIVND (reference sequence). This CDR3 contains 14 residues. Here the CDR3 reads CASRRRHEQETQYF. The CDR3 bases are TGTGCCAGTAGGCGCAGACACGAACAAGAGACCCAGTACTTC.

This clonotype was found many times. This chain links TRBV18 with TRBJ2-5; no reliable D call. Deletions cut 3 bases from V and 0 bases from J, with 5 bases between. There are 13 residues in the CDR3. The germline V gene has CDR1 KGHSH and CDR2 LQKENI. CDR3 sequence (DNA): TGTGCCAGCTCACCCGGGTACCAAGAGACCCAGTACTTC. This translates into CASSPGYQETQYF.

This clonotype was counted many times. The V gene is TRBV24-1, the J gene TRBJ2-2; perhaps TRBD1 as D (6 bases). The CDR3 spans 16 residues. Deletions cut 3 bases from V and 2 bases from J, with 12 bases between. CDR1 and CDR2 (germline): KGHDR, SFDVKD. The CDR3 spells CATSDNTGTNTGELFF. The DNA of the CDR3 is TGTGCCACCAGTGATAACACAGGGACAAACACCGGGGAGCTGTTTTTT.

This clonotype was counted ten times or more. The V and J genes are TRBV6-5 and TRBJ1-2, with 7 bases identical to TRBD1. Germline V gene sequence: CDR1 MNHEY, CDR2 SVGAGI. The CDR3 spans 14 residues. With 2 bases clipped from V and 8 bases from J, the junction kept 8 bases outside the gene matches. CDR3 sequence (DNA): TGTGCCAGCAGTTACGGGGAGACAGGGTACGGCTACACCTTC. Translation gives CASSYGETGYGYTF.

This clonotype showed up many times. The chain couples TRBV9 to TRBJ1-2, with TRBD1 as a possible D gene (5 bases). V lost 0 bases and J lost 8, with 17 bases in between. The V gene's germline CDR1 is SGDLS and CDR2 YYNGEE. CDR3 length: 15 residues. The CDR3 region is CASSVDSWTFHGYTF. The CDR3, as DNA: TGTGCCAGCAGCGTAGACTCGTGGACATTCCACGGCTACACCTTC. Based on the CDR3 plus reference TRBV9 and TRBJ1-2, the full variable domain is DSGVTQTPKHLITATGQRVTLRCSPRSGDLSVYWYQQSLDQGLQFLIQYYNGEERAKGNILERFSAQQFPDLHSELNLSSLELGDSALYFCASSVDSWTFHGYTFGSGTRLTVV.

This clonotype came up many times. The V and J genes are TRBV20-1 and TRBJ1-5; 9 nucleotides match TRBD1. With V trimmed by 6 bases and J by 6 bases, 6 bases remained unmatched. CDR3 length equals 13 residues. Germline-derived CDR1 and CDR2 are DFQATT and SNEGSKA (reference sequence). The chain's CDR3 is CSARPGQGQPQHF. The CDR3 DNA follows: TGCAGTGCGCGTCCGGGACAGGGTCAGCCCCAGCATTTT.

This clonotype was observed many times. V and J are TRBV23-1 and TRBJ1-5; 7 nucleotides align to TRBD1. TRBV23-1 is identified as an open reading frame with a role that is uncertain. After removal of 4 bases from V and 6 bases from J, the junction contained 15 bases not matched to a gene. This CDR3 has 17 residues. The chain's CDR3 is CASSPARQGSGSQPQHF. The CDR3 DNA is TGCGCCAGCAGTCCAGCCCGACAGGGTTCGGGTAGTCAGCCCCAGCATTTT.

Ten or more counts support this clonotype. J is TRBJ1-1 and V is TRBV5-6; the match to TRBD1 covers 10 bases. The trim removed 3 bases at V and 6 bases at J, leaving 8 bases unmatched. Germline V gene sequence: CDR1 SGHDT, CDR2 YYEEEE. The CDR3 loop spans 15 amino acids. The CDR3 sequence is CASSSTDRGMSEAFF. DNA for the CDR3: TGTGCCAGCAGCTCCACGGACAGGGGGATGTCTGAAGCTTTCTTT. The full variable domain, its missing parts supplied by reference TRBV5-6 and TRBJ1-1, is DAGVTQSPTHLIKTRGQQVTLRCSPKSGHDTVSWYQQALGQGPQFIFQYYEEEERQRGNFPDRFSGHQFPNYSSELNVNALLLGDSALYLCASSSTDRGMSEAFFGQGTRLTVV.

This clonotype was found a few times. The genes are TRBV11-2 and TRBJ1-1, with D uncertain. The CDR3 loop spans 13 amino acids. V lost 5 bases, J lost 5 bases, and 12 bases lay in between. CDR1 and CDR2 from the germline V gene are SGHAT and FQNNGV. The DNA of the CDR3 is TGTGCCAGCAGCCCTCAAGCCGGGACTGAAGCTTTCTTT. Translated, it gives CASSPQAGTEAFF.

V and J are TRBV7-2 and TRBJ1-1, with TRBD1 matching 8 bases. Losses at the gene ends were 4 bases for V and 4 bases for J; bases not matched to a gene: 5. The CDR3 sequence is 14 residues long. Germline V gene sequence: CDR1 SGHTA, CDR2 FQGNSA. The DNA of the CDR3 is TGTGCCAGCAGCTCATACAGGGGGAGCACTGAAGCTTTCTTT. Amino acids: CASSSYRGSTEAFF.

In this sample, this clonotype turned up many times. The rearrangement links TRBV2 to TRBJ2-3; TRBD2 aligns across 13 bases. Trimming cost V 6 bases and J 6 bases; bases outside gene matches: 6. The CDR3 covers 15 residues. Germline V gene sequence: CDR1 SNHLY, CDR2 FYNNEI. The CDR3 loop is CASSRTSGGRDTQYF. The CDR3 coding sequence is TGTGCCAGCAGCAGGACTAGCGGGGGCCGGGATACGCAGTATTTT.

This clonotype was seen a few times. The V gene is TRBV12-3 or TRBV12-4, the J gene TRBJ1-2; D is unresolved. This CDR3 is built from 12 residues. The V end lost 4 bases, the J end lost 3 bases, and 6 bases lay between the germline ends. CDR3 loop: CASSSRYYGYTF. In DNA form, the CDR3 reads TGTGCCAGCAGTTCAAGATACTATGGCTACACCTTC.

The gene calls are TRBV29-1 and TRBJ2-7, with D possibly matching TRBD2 (6 bases). The CDR3 runs to 12 residues. The germline gives CDR1 SQVTM, CDR2 ANQGSEA. Trimming pared 4 bases from V and 3 bases from J, leaving 10 bases between. This CDR3 reads CSVGGLNYEQYF. CDR3 in DNA: TGCAGCGTTGGGGGACTGAACTACGAGCAGTACTTC.